These 8 T cell receptor beta chains were sequenced from one sample in a study of shared clonotypes between healthy human individuals. Method: immunoSEQ multiplex PCR; TCRdb's copy keeps in-frame clones and lacks some. The sample holds 2 million to 2.5 million clones, approximately 94% seen once. Sequenced: naive CD4+ T cells sorted from blood. This sample's subset: CD45RA+ positively selected. The receptors here all came from a man younger than 30 in good health.

The chain joins TRBV5-6 to TRBJ2-1; TRBD2 matches at 9 bases. Unmatched junction bases numbered 3, after V lost 0 bases and J lost 2 bases. The CDR3 has 16 amino acids. CDR1 is SGHDT and CDR2 is YYEEEE in the germline V gene. The CDR3 DNA is TGTGCCAGCAGCTTGGATCGCGGGAGGGCCTACAATGAGCAGTTCTTC. Protein sequence: CASSLDRGRAYNEQFF.

The chain employs TRBV10-2 and TRBJ2-1; the match to TRBD1 covers 9 bases. CDR1 and CDR2 from the germline V gene are WSHSY and SAAADI. J lost 5 bases, V lost 8 bases, and 4 bases had no gene match. This CDR3 is built from 13 residues. CDR3 in DNA: TGCGCCAGCGGACAGGGGAGGGACAATGAGCAGTTCTTC. It translates to CASGQGRDNEQFF.

Notes on this clone: Other DNA sequences in the same sample also yield this CDR3. The V and J genes are TRBV28 and TRBJ2-2; D is undetermined. Germline V gives CDR1 MDHEN, CDR2 SYDVKM. Trimming stripped 6 bases from V and 2 bases from J, with 7 bases between. This CDR3 is 13 amino acids long. DNA of the CDR3: TGTGCCAGCAGAGAAGTAAACACCGGGGAGCTGTTTTTT. The encoded protein is CASREVNTGELFF.

The chain carries TRBV2 and TRBJ1-1; 7 bases line up with TRBD1. The CDR3 loop spans 13 amino acids. Trimming at V came to 7 bases and at J to 4 bases, leaving 6 bases not matched to a gene. CDR1 and CDR2 (germline): SNHLY, FYNNEI. The DNA of the CDR3 is TGTGCCAGCACCGTAACAGGGGCCACTGAAGCTTTCTTT. Its translation is CASTVTGATEAFF.

The chain combines TRBV19 with TRBJ2-5, with TRBD1 matching over 10 bases. Losses at the gene ends were 3 bases for V and 3 bases for J; bases not matched to a gene: 4. Per germline, CDR1 LNHDA and CDR2 SQIVND (reference sequence). The CDR3 extends over 15 amino acids. The CDR3 loop reads CASSIAGTGEETQYF. The CDR3 bases are TGTGCCAGTAGTATTGCCGGGACAGGGGAAGAGACCCAGTACTTC. The whole variable domain, remainder taken from reference TRBV19 and TRBJ2-5, is DGGITQSPKYLFRKEGQNVTLSCEQNLNHDAMYWYRQDPGQGLRLIYYSQIVNDFQKGDIAEGYSVSREKKESFPLTVTSAQKNPTAFYLCASSIAGTGEETQYFGPGTRLLVL.

The chain employs TRBV6-5 and TRBJ2-1; D unresolved. The V end was cut by 4 bases, the J end by 9 bases, with 13 bases between. CDR1 MNHEY and CDR2 SVGAGI come from the germline V gene. This CDR3 has 13 residues. CDR3 sequence (DNA): TGTGCCAGCAGTTTACTCATGGAATCTGAGCAGTTCTTC. Encoded protein: CASSLLMESEQFF.

This rearrangement joins TRBV7-9 to TRBJ2-5; D not certain. V lost 4 bases, J lost 5 bases, and 17 bases lay in between. Germline V gene data show CDR1 as SEHNR and CDR2 as FQNEAQ (reference sequence). The CDR3 runs 15 residues. CDR3 residues: CASSSKVEAGETQYF. CDR3 nucleotide sequence: TGTGCCAGCAGCTCAAAGGTAGAAGCCGGTGAGACCCAGTACTTC. Supplemented by reference TRBV7-9 and TRBJ2-5, the full variable domain reads DTGVSQNPRHKITKRGQNVTFRCDPISEHNRLYWYRQTLGQGPEFLTYFQNEAQLEKSRLLSDRFSAERPKGSFSTLEIQRTEQGDSAMYLCASSSKVEAGETQYFGPGTRLLVL.

V is TRBV6-5 and J is TRBJ2-1; 7 bases fit TRBD2. The CDR3 runs to 14 residues. V gave up 0 bases and J gave up 6 bases; unmatched junction bases: 2. Germline CDR1 reads MNHEY; CDR2 reads SVGAGI. CDR3 bases: TGTGCCAGCAGTTACTCGGGGGGGGGCAATGAGCAGTTCTTC. Translation gives CASSYSGGGNEQFF.